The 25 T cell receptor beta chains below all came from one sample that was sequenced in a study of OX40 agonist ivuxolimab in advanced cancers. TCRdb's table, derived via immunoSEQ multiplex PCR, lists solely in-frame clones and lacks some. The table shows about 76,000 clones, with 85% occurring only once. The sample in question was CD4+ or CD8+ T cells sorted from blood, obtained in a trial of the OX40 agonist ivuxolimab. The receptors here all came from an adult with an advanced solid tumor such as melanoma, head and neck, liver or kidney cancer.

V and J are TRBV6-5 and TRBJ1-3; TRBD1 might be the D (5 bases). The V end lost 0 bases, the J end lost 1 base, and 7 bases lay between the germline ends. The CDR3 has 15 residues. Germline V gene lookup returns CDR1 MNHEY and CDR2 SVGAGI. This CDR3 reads CASSYSGVSGNTIYF. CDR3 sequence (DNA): TGTGCCAGCAGTTACTCGGGGGTATCTGGAAACACCATATATTTT.

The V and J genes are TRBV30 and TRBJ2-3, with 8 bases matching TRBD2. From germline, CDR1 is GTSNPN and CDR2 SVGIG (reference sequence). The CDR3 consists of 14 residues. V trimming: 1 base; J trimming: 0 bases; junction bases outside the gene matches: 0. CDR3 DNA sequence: TGTGCCTGGAGTGCTAGCGGGAGCACAGATACGCAGTATTTT. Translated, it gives CAWSASGSTDTQYF. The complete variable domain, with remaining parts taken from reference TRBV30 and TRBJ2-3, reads SQTIHQWPATLVQPVGSPLSLECTVEGTSNPNLYWYRQAAGRGLQLLFYSVGIGQISSEVPQNLSASRPQDRQFILSSKKLLLSDSGFYLCAWSASGSTDTQYFGPGTRLTVL.

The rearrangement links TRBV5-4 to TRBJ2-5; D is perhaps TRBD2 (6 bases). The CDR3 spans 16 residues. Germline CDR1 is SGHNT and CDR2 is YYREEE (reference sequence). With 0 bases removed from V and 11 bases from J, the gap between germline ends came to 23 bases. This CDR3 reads CASSLGSGLATYEQYF. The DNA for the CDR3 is TGTGCCAGCAGCTTGGGATCAGGTCTAGCGACATATGAGCAGTACTTC.

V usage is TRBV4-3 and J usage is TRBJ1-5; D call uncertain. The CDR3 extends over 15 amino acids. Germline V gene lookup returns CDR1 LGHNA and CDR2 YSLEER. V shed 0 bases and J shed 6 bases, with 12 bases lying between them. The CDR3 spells CASSQDIGFRQPQHF. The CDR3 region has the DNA TGCGCCAGCAGCCAAGATATCGGGTTTCGTCAGCCCCAGCATTTT.

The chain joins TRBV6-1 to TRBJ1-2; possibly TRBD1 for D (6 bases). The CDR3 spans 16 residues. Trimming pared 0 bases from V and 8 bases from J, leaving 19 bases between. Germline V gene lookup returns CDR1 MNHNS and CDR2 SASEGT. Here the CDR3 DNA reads TGTGCCAGCAGTGAAGCAGAGGACAGTCGAGGCGGCGGCTACACCTTC. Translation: CASSEAEDSRGGGYTF.

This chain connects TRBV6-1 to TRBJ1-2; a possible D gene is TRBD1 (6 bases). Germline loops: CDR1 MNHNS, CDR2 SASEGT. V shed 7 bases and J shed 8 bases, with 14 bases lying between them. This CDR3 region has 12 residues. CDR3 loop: CASTRGQGGYTF. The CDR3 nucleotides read TGTGCCAGCACCCGGGGCCAGGGGGGCTACACCTTC.

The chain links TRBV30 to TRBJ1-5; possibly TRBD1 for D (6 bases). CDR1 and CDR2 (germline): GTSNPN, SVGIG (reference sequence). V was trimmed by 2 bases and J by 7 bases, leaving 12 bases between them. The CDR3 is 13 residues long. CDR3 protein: CAWSNREGQPQHF. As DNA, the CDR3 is TGTGCCTGGAGTAACAGGGAAGGCCAGCCCCAGCATTTT.

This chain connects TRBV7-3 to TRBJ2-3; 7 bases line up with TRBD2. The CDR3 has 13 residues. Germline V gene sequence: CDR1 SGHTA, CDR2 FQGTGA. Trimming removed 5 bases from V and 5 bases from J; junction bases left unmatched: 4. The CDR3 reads CASSGTGGDTQYF. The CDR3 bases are TGTGCCAGCAGCGGTACGGGGGGAGATACGCAGTATTTT.

CDR3 region: CASSVGFMNTEAFF. In DNA, the CDR3 is TGTGCCAGCAGCGTAGGGTTCATGAACACTGAAGCTTTCTTT. The chain links TRBV9 to TRBJ1-1; no firm D call. Trimming pared 0 bases from V and 0 bases from J, leaving 6 bases between. The CDR3 has 14 amino acids. The germline V gene has CDR1 SGDLS and CDR2 YYNGEE.

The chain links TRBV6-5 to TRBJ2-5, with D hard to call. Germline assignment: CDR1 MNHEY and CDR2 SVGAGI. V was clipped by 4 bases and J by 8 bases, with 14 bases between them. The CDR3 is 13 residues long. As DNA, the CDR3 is TGTGCCAGCAGTTCCCTATACCTCCCCACCCAGTACTTC. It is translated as CASSSLYLPTQYF.

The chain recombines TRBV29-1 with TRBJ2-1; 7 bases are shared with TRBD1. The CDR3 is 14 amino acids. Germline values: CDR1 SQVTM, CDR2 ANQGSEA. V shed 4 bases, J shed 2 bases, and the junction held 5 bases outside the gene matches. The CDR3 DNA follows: TGCAGCGTTGTAGGACAGGCCGCCTACAATGAGCAGTTCTTC. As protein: CSVVGQAAYNEQFF.

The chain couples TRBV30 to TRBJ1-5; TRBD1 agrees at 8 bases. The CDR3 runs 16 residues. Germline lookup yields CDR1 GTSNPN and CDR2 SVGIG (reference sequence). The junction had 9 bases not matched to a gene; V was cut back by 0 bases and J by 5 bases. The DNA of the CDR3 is TGTGCCTGGAGTGTACAGGCAGGGGGCGCAGATCAGCCCCAGCATTTT. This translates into CAWSVQAGGADQPQHF.

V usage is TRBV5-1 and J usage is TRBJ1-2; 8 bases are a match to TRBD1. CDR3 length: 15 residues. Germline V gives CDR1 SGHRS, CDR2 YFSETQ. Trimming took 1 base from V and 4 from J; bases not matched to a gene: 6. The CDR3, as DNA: TGCGCCAGCAGCTTGCAGGGGGCCACTACCTATGGCTACACCTTC. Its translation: CASSLQGATTYGYTF.

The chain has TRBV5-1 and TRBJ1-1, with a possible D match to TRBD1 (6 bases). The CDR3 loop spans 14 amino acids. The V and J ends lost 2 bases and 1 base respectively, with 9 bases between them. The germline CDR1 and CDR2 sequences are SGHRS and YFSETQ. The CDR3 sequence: CASSLQGQNTEAFF. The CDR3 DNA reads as TGCGCCAGCAGCTTACAGGGTCAGAACACTGAAGCTTTCTTT.

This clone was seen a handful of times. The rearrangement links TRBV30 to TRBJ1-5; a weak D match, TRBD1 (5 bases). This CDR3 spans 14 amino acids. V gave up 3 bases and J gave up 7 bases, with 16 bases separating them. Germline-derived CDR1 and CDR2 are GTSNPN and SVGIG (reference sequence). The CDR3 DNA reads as TGTGCCTGGAGCAGGGACTTGGGGGAACAGCCCCAGCATTTT. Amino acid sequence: CAWSRDLGEQPQHF. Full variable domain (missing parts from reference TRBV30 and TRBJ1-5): SQTIHQWPATLVQPVGSPLSLECTVEGTSNPNLYWYRQAAGRGLQLLFYSVGIGQISSEVPQNLSASRPQDRQFILSSKKLLLSDSGFYLCAWSRDLGEQPQHFGDGTRLSIL.

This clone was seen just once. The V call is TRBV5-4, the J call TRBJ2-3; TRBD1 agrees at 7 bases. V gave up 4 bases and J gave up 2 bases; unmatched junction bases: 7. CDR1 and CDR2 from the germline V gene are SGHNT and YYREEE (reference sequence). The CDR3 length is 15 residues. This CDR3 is CASSPRDRYTDTQYF. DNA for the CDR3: TGTGCCAGCAGCCCCCGGGACAGATACACAGATACGCAGTATTTT.

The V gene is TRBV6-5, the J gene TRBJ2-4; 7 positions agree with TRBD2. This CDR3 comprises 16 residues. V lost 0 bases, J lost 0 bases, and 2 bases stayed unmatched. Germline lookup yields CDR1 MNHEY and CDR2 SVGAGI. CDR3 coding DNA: TGTGCCAGCAGTTACTCGGCGGGGGTAGCCAAAAACATTCAGTACTTC. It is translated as CASSYSAGVAKNIQYF.

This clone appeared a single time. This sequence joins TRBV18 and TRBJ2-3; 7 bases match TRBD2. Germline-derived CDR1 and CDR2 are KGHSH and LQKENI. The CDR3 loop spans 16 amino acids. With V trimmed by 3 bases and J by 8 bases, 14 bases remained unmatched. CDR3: CASSPPGLADLGTQYF. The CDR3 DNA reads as TGTGCCAGCTCACCCCCCGGGCTAGCGGACCTCGGTACGCAGTATTTT.

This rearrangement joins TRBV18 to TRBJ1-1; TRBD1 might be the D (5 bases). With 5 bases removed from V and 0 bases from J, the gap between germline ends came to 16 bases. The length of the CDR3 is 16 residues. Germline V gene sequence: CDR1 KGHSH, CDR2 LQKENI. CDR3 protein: CASSFGMGGMNTEAFF. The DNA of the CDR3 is TGTGCCAGCTCATTTGGTATGGGGGGTATGAACACTGAAGCTTTCTTT.

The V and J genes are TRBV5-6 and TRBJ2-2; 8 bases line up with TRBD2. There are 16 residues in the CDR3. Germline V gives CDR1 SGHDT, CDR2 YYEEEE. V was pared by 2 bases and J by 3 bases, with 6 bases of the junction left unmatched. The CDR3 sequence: CASSFWGAGDTGELFF. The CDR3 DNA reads TGTGCCAGCAGCTTCTGGGGAGCGGGGGACACCGGGGAGCTGTTTTTT.

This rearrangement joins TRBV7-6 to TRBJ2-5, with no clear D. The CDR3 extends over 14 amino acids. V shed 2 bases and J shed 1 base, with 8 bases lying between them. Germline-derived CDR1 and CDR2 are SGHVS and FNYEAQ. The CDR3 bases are TGTGCCAGCAGCTTATGGGGTTCCCAAGAGACCCAGTACTTC. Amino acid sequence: CASSLWGSQETQYF.

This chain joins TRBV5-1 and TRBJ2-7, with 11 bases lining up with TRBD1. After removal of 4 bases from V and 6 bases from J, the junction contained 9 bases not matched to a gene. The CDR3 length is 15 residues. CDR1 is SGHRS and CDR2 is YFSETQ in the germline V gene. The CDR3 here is CASSPGTGGFGEQYF. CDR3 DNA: TGCGCCAGCAGCCCGGGGACAGGGGGTTTCGGCGAGCAGTACTTC.

The CDR3 here is CASSSSSGVDTQYF. DNA of the CDR3: TGTGCCAGCAGCTCCTCTAGCGGGGTCGATACGCAGTATTTT. J is TRBJ2-3 and V is TRBV7-3; 9 bases are a match to TRBD2. Per the germline V gene, CDR1 is SGHTA and CDR2 is FQGTGA. The V and J ends lost 4 bases and 6 bases, in that order; junction bases with no gene match: 5. The CDR3 length is 14 residues. Filled out from reference TRBV7-3 and TRBJ2-3, the complete variable domain reads GAGVSQTPSNKVTEKGKYVELRCDPISGHTALYWYRQSLGQGPEFLIYFQGTGAADDSGLPNDRFFAVRPEGSVSTLKIQRTERGDSAVYLCASSSSSGVDTQYFGPGTRLTVL.

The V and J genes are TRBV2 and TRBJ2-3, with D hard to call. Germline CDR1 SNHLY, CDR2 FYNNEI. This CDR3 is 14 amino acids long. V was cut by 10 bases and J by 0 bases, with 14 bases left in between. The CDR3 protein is CANADGYSTDTQYF. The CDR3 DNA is TGTGCCAACGCGGACGGATATAGCACAGATACGCAGTATTTT.

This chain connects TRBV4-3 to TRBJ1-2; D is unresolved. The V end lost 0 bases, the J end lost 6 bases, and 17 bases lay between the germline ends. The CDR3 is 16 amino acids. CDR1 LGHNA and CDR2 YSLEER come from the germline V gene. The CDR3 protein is CASSQDSAASPHGYTF. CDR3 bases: TGCGCCAGCAGCCAAGATTCGGCAGCTTCCCCTCATGGCTACACCTTC.